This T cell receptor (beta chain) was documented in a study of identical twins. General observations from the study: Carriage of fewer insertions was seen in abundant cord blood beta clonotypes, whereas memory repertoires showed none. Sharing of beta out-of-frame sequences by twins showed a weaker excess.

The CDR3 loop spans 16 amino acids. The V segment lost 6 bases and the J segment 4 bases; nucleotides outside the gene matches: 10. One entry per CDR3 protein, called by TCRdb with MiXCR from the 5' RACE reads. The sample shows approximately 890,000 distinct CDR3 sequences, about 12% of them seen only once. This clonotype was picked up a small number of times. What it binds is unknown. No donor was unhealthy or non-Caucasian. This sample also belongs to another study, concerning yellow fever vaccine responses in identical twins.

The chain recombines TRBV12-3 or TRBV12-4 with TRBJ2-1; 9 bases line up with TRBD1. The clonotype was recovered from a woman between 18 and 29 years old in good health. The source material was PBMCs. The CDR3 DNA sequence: TGTGCCAGCAGACCGGGACAGGGAAGCGTATACAATGAGCAGTTCTTC. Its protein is CASRPGQGSVYNEQFF.